Each of the 16 T cell receptor beta chains below was sequenced from the same sample in a study of blood T cell repertoires in COVID-19 (dated by TCRdb to 2019 to 2021). The library was generated by the immunoSEQ multiplex PCR assay. TCRdb stores this immuneACCESS table with in-frame sequences only. Part of the clones is absent; in the studies checked, under half of the shortfall reflects unresolved V genes, and no reason is known for the rest. The sample table holds 150,000 to 200,000 clones, of which roughly 82% were seen once. The top ten clonotypes cover less than 9.5% of the sample. Source material: peripheral blood. These receptors came from a woman aged 55-70 years with COVID-19, enrolled during active disease.

The chain uses TRBV28 and TRBJ2-7, with 9 nucleotides matching TRBD2. Germline values: CDR1 MDHEN, CDR2 SYDVKM. The CDR3 consists of 13 residues. V gave up 6 bases and J gave up 6 bases; unmatched junction bases: 6. In nucleotides, the CDR3 is TGTGCCAGCAGAGCGGGGGGCTCGTCCGAGCAGTACTTC. Translation: CASRAGGSSEQYF. Combining the CDR3 with reference TRBV28 and TRBJ2-7 gives the whole variable domain DVKVTQSSRYLVKRTGEKVFLECVQDMDHENMFWYRQDPGLGLRLIYFSYDVKMKEKGDIPEGYSVSREKKERFSLILESASTNQTSMYLCASRAGGSSEQYFGPGTRLTVT.

The V call is TRBV27, the J call TRBJ2-7, with TRBD2 identical over 8 bases. Germline lookup yields CDR1 MNHEY and CDR2 SMNVEV (reference sequence). V shed 2 bases, J shed 6 bases, and the junction held 6 bases outside the gene matches. The CDR3 length is 14 residues. This CDR3 is CASSLLSGNGEQYF. In DNA form, the CDR3 reads TGTGCCAGCAGTTTACTTAGCGGGAACGGCGAGCAGTACTTC.

The V gene is TRBV5-4, the J gene TRBJ2-7; D possibly corresponds to TRBD2 (7 bases). Trimming stripped 0 bases from V and 9 bases from J, with 13 bases between. In germline, CDR1 is SGHNT, CDR2 YYREEE (reference sequence). The length of the CDR3 is 13 residues. The CDR3 region is CASSLDRGGRQYV. The CDR3 nucleotides are TGTGCCAGCAGCTTGGATCGCGGGGGCCGGCAGTACGTC.

This chain connects TRBV7-8 to TRBJ1-1, with D perhaps TRBD1 (5 bases). CDR1 and CDR2 (germline): SGHVS, FQNEAQ. V lost 4 bases and J lost 3, with 21 bases in between. The CDR3 has 17 residues. The CDR3 DNA reads as TGTGCCAGCAGCTCCCGGCCTCAGGGCCCAAAGTACACTGAAGCTTTCTTT. Its protein is CASSSRPQGPKYTEAFF.

The rearrangement uses TRBV19 and TRBJ2-5; 9 nucleotides align to TRBD2. Trimming cost V 5 bases and J 4 bases; bases outside gene matches: 2. Germline CDR1 and CDR2: LNHDA and SQIVND (reference sequence). CDR3 length: 13 residues. The CDR3 here is CASSGSGRETQYF. The CDR3 nucleotides are TGTGCCAGTAGTGGTAGCGGGAGAGAGACCCAGTACTTC.

The chain has TRBV30 and TRBJ2-7; 9 nucleotides agree with TRBD2. The CDR3 contains 14 residues. Germline V gives CDR1 GTSNPN, CDR2 SVGIG (reference sequence). V dropped 8 bases and J dropped 0; count of bases not matched to a gene: 8. The CDR3 DNA follows: TGTGCCGGACTGACTAGCGGACTCTCCTACGAGCAGTACTTC. Translating gives CAGLTSGLSYEQYF.

This chain joins TRBV9 and TRBJ2-2; 10 bases fit TRBD1. The germline gives CDR1 SGDLS, CDR2 YYNGEE. The length of the CDR3 is 17 residues. After removal of 3 bases from V and 3 bases from J, the junction contained 8 bases not matched to a gene. DNA of the CDR3: TGTGCCAGCAGCGAGATCCACGGGACAGGGGACACCGGGGAGCTGTTTTTT. This gives the protein CASSEIHGTGDTGELFF.

This chain uses TRBV7-2 with TRBJ1-4, with D maybe TRBD1 (5 bases). The V and J ends lost 1 base and 8 bases respectively, with 20 bases between them. This CDR3 has 17 residues. Germline V gene sequence: CDR1 SGHTA, CDR2 FQGNSA. In nucleotides, the CDR3 is TGTGCCAGCAGCTTAGGGGAATGGCGGACGGGGGGAGAAAAACTGTTTTTT. It encodes CASSLGEWRTGGEKLFF.

The CDR3 DNA reads as TGTGCCAGCAGCTTGAGACAGGGCGCGGGGAATAATTCACCCCTCCACTTT. Encoded protein: CASSLRQGAGNNSPLHF. V and J are TRBV5-5 and TRBJ1-6; 7 positions agree with TRBD1. Looked up from germline, CDR1 is SGHKS and CDR2 is YYEKEE (reference sequence). V lost 1 base to trimming and J lost 5 bases; unmatched junction nucleotides: 9. There are 17 residues in the CDR3. The whole variable domain, remainder taken from reference TRBV5-5 and TRBJ1-6, is DAGVTQSPTHLIKTRGQQVTLRCSPISGHKSVSWYQQVLGQGPQFIFQYYEKEERGRGNFPDRFSARQFPNYSSELNVNALLLGDSALYLCASSLRQGAGNNSPLHFGNGTRLTVT.

V gene TRBV19 combines with J gene TRBJ2-3, with 7 bases lining up with TRBD2. CDR3 size: 16 residues. Germline V gene data show CDR1 as LNHDA and CDR2 as SQIVND (reference sequence). The trim removed 3 bases at V and 3 bases at J, leaving 9 bases unmatched. CDR3 sequence (DNA): TGTGCCAGTAGTATCCTCGGGGGAGGGGCAACAGATACGCAGTATTTT. Translated: CASSILGGGATDTQYF. Based on the CDR3 plus reference TRBV19 and TRBJ2-3, the full variable domain is DGGITQSPKYLFRKEGQNVTLSCEQNLNHDAMYWYRQDPGQGLRLIYYSQIVNDFQKGDIAEGYSVSREKKESFPLTVTSAQKNPTAFYLCASSILGGGATDTQYFGPGTRLTVL.

The V gene is TRBV5-1, the J gene TRBJ2-7, with 8 nucleotides matching TRBD1. CDR1 SGHRS and CDR2 YFSETQ come from the germline V gene. This CDR3 is 14 amino acids long. V lost 7 bases, J lost 4 bases, and 10 bases stayed unmatched. The CDR3 DNA is TGCGCCAGCGCCCCTTTGGGACAGGAGTACGAGCAGTACTTC. As protein: CASAPLGQEYEQYF.

In this sample, this clone turned up a few times. V gene TRBV28 combines with J gene TRBJ1-4, with unresolved D. Germline CDR1 MDHEN, CDR2 SYDVKM. The CDR3 has 11 amino acids. Trimming removed 1 base at V and 11 bases at J, with 5 bases between. The CDR3 nucleotides read TGTGCCAGCAGTTTATTGGAGAAACTGTTTTTT. It is translated as CASSLLEKLFF.

The V gene is TRBV10-2, the J gene TRBJ2-3, with TRBD2 matching 9 bases. Losses at the gene ends were 6 bases for V and 7 bases for J; bases not matched to a gene: 8. The CDR3 consists of 14 residues. The germline V gene encodes CDR1 WSHSY and CDR2 SAAADI. Here the CDR3 DNA reads TGCGCCAGCAGGGGACTAGCTGGGGGAAATACGCAGTATTTT. As protein: CASRGLAGGNTQYF.

The chain uses TRBV7-3 and TRBJ1-3; TRBD1 is a possible D gene (5 bases). The CDR3 sequence is 16 residues long. Germline V CDR1 and CDR2: SGHTA, FQGTGA. V shed 1 base and J shed 2 bases, with 12 bases lying between them. In DNA, the CDR3 is TGTGCCAGCAGCTTAAACCCCCCCAGGGCTGGAAACACCATATATTTT. Translating gives CASSLNPPRAGNTIYF.

The V call is TRBV29-1, the J call TRBJ1-1; D ambiguous. The V gene's germline CDR1 is SQVTM and CDR2 ANQGSEA. This CDR3 spans 12 amino acids. The V end was cut by 7 bases, the J end by 6 bases, with 15 bases between. The CDR3 here is CSGGESGAEAFF. The CDR3 coding sequence is TGCAGCGGGGGAGAGTCCGGAGCTGAAGCTTTCTTT.

The chain combines TRBV7-2 with TRBJ1-5; 9 bases are shared with TRBD1. The CDR3 loop spans 16 amino acids. V shed 1 base and J 0 bases; nucleotides not matched to a gene: 1. CDR1 SGHTA and CDR2 FQGNSA come from the germline V gene. The chain's CDR3 is CASSLVTGGSNQPQHF. As DNA, the CDR3 is TGTGCCAGCAGCTTAGTGACAGGGGGTAGCAATCAGCCCCAGCATTTT.